The clone carrying this T cell receptor (beta chain) showed up just a few times. Its antigen is undetermined. The data stem from a study of cytomegalovirus exposure and HLA in healthy donors. Turning to the study itself: Falling in the Caucasian-associated ancestry cluster were 81% of about 400 genotyped donors. Whole-study results and caveats: Testing in vitro showed a few CMV-associated chains specific for CMV antigens. V- and J-gene trimming in TCR beta was tied to a missense DCLRE1C variant by an analysis performed later. Productive status was seen about 87% or about 30% of the time for most TCR beta V segments in an earlier analysis.

This CDR3 comprises 15 residues. Germline CDR1 reads MNHEY; CDR2 reads SVGAGI. Trimming removed 0 bases from V and 8 bases from J, with 16 bases in between. PCR used 60 Vbeta primers and 13 Jbeta primers. Repertoires were generated with immunoSEQ multiplex PCR, while TCRdb's copy carries only in-frame clones and drops some. In the table there are over 150,000 clones, around 80% of which are singletons. This receptor was obtained from a woman in her 30s in good health and CMV-seropositive. Sequenced material: PBMCs. V usage is TRBV6-5 and J usage is TRBJ1-2; D remains unclear. CDR3 loop: CASSYSSRNSWGYTF. In nucleotides, the CDR3 is TGTGCCAGCAGTTACTCGTCCAGGAACAGCTGGGGCTACACCTTC.